Listed here is a single T cell receptor beta chain. The read ends 3 residues before the CDR3 terminus; that terminus is restored from the germline J gene. The data originate from a study of T cells in women clearing cervical HPV infection. Study summary: Controls' single incident HPV16 infection cleared within 12 months without precancer.

Repertoires were generated with immunoSEQ multiplex PCR, while TCRdb's copy carries only in-frame clones and drops some. Here the sample table reports more than 40,000 clones. Germline assignment: CDR1 SGHNT and CDR2 YYREEE (reference sequence). V lost 1 base to trimming and J lost 1 base, with 8 bases between them. This CDR3 has 14 residues. This receptor was obtained from a woman aged 18-69 years with a cervical HPV16 infection that either progressed to CIN3+ or cleared (not recorded which). The gene calls are TRBV5-4 and TRBJ2-5; D may be TRBD1 (5 bases). Input material: blood buffy coat. CDR3 DNA (partial): TGTGCCAGCAGCTTGAGACAGACCCAAGAGACC. Protein product: CASSLRQTQET. The complete CDR3 sequence is CASSLRQTQETQYF.